A selection of T cell receptor beta chains follows, all from one sample in a study of regulatory T cells in long-lasting Graves disease. TCRdb re-derived calls from the multiplex PCR reads in MiXCR, one entry per CDR3 protein. The sample records 550,000 to 600,000 distinct CDR3 sequences, 15% to 20% being singletons. These records were also assigned to another study, of T cells in Graves' hyperthyroidism and ophthalmopathy.

The specimen was peripheral blood mononuclear cells (PBMCs), collected at new diagnosis, from a patient treated with antithyroid drugs. The receptors stem from a young man with Graves disease. Both conserved end residues are part of each CDR3. The D gene is left open where the match is weak. The listing skips clone size in some rows; elsewhere it reads once, few, many or a size class.

>TRBJ2-1|TRBD1|TRBV7-9|few
TGTGCAGGGAAAGTGTTAGGGTGGAACAGGGGATACAATGAGCAGTTCTTC
CAGKVLGWNRGYNEQFF
>TRBJ2-3|TRBD1|TRBV20-1|few
TGCAGTGCTAGAGACCGACAGGGGGCGCTTTATACGCAGTATTTT
CSARDRQGALYTQYF
>TRBJ2-5|-|TRBV29-1|-
TGCAGCGTCCAGCGGTTCGGGACCCAGTACTTC
CSVQRFGTQYF
>TRBJ2-7|-|TRBV9|-
TGTGCCAGCAGCGCCTTCCTGGTTGTCCCCCCCTACGAGCAGTACTTC
CASSAFLVVPPYEQYF
>TRBJ2-1|-|TRBV5-1|many
TGCGCCAGCAGCTTGGTGGCGGGCTTATACAATGAGCAGTTCTTC
CASSLVAGLYNEQFF
>TRBJ2-7|-|TRBV18|-
TGTGCCAGCTCACCCACCGGTCTCGGGGAGGCCTCCTACGAGCAGTACTTC
CASSPTGLGEASYEQYF
>TRBJ2-1|-|TRBV9|-
TGTGCCAGCAGCGAAGCGATGGGGGGCGCGGGGAATGAGCAGTTCTTC
CASSEAMGGAGNEQFF
>TRBJ2-7|TRBD2|TRBV20-1|-
TGCAGTGCTCCTAGCGGGATCTCCTACGAGCAGTACTTC
CSAPSGISYEQYF
>TRBJ1-1|TRBD1|TRBV29-1|-
TGCAGCGTTCTGAGGGGGCCCTTTGAAGCTTTCTTT
CSVLRGPFEAFF
>TRBJ2-1|TRBD1|TRBV10-3|-
TGTGCCATCAGTGAGTCAAGACAGGGCAATGAGCAGTTCTTC
CAISESRQGNEQFF
>TRBJ2-3|TRBD2|TRBV13|-
TGTGCCAGCAGCTTAGCGGGAGGGGGTTCAGATACGCAGTATTTT
CASSLAGGGSDTQYF
>TRBJ2-1|TRBD1|TRBV18|many
TGTGCCAGCTCACAGGGGGCGCGGGACAATGAGCAGTTCTTC
CASSQGARDNEQFF
>TRBJ1-1|TRBD1|TRBV4-1|-
TGCGCCAGCAGCCAATTTGGGGACAGGGACGGTATATCTGAAGCTTTCTTT
CASSQFGDRDGISEAFF
>TRBJ1-5|-|TRBV30|many
TGTGCCTGGAGTAGAATGGCAGGTAATCAGCCCCAGCATTTT
CAWSRMAGNQPQHF
>TRBJ2-4|-|TRBV6-1|many
TGTGCCAGCAGTGATCGGGGGTTGGAAAACATTCAGTACTTC
CASSDRGLENIQYF
>TRBJ2-7|TRBD2|TRBV9|-
TGTGCCAGCAGCGTAGGGACTAGCGGGAGCGAGCAGTACTTC
CASSVGTSGSEQYF
>TRBJ2-3|-|TRBV6-1|many
TGTGCCAGCAGTGGGGACGGCCCCGGTGGAGCAGATACGCAGTATTTT
CASSGDGPGGADTQYF
>TRBJ2-2|TRBD2|TRBV5-1|few
TGCGCCAGCAGCTCGGGAGGCCGCGCCGGGGAGCTGTTTTTT
CASSSGGRAGELFF
>TRBJ2-7|TRBD1|TRBV3-1|many
TGTGCCAGCAGCCGAGCCGGGACAGGGTTGCACGAGCAGTACTTC
CASSRAGTGLHEQYF
>TRBJ2-5|TRBD2|TRBV20-1|many
TGCAGTGCTATTAGCGGGAGGGCCGGCGAGACCCAGTACTTC
CSAISGRAGETQYF
>TRBJ2-7|-|TRBV20-1|many
TGCAGTGCTAGAGATTTGGGCAGGGCTTCCTACGAGCAGTACTTC
CSARDLGRASYEQYF
>TRBJ2-1|TRBD2|TRBV5-1|many
TGCGCCAGCAGCTGGACTAGCGGGAGGGAGCAGTTCTTC
CASSWTSGREQFF
>TRBJ2-3|TRBD1|TRBV28|many
TGTGCCAGCAGGGCCGACAGGGCATTTAGCACAGATACGCAGTATTTT
CASRADRAFSTDTQYF
>TRBJ2-6|-|TRBV2|many
TGTGCCAGCAGTGCTAGCTCTGGGGCCAACGTCCTGACTTTC
CASSASSGANVLTF
>TRBJ1-2|TRBD1|TRBV12-3/TRBV12-4|many
TGTGCCAGCAGTCAGGGACAGGGGTCTGGCTACACCTTC
CASSQGQGSGYTF
>TRBJ2-4|TRBD1|TRBV18|-
TGTGCCAGCTCACCGGGTGTGGGGACAGGAACCCTAGCCAAAAACATTCAGTACTTC
CASSPGVGTGTLAKNIQYF
>TRBJ2-7|TRBD2|TRBV20-1|-
TGCAGTGCTAGGGATCTAGGACTAGCGGGAGGGAGCTCCTACGAGCAGTACTTC
CSARDLGLAGGSSYEQYF
>TRBJ2-1|-|TRBV7-8|many
TGTGCCAGCAGCTCGAAGACAGGCTCCTACAATGAGCAGTTCTTC
CASSSKTGSYNEQFF
>TRBJ2-5|TRBD1|TRBV6-1|many
TGTGCCAGCAGTGCACAGGGGACCCAAGAGACCCAGTACTTC
CASSAQGTQETQYF
>TRBJ2-1|TRBD2|TRBV27|many
TGTGCCAGCACCCCCGGACTAGCGGGGTTGAGCTCCTACAATGAGCAGTTCTTC
CASTPGLAGLSSYNEQFF
>TRBJ2-3|-|TRBV7-3|many
TGTGCCAGCAGCTTAACGACGGTCGGAGATACGCAGTATTTT
CASSLTTVGDTQYF
>TRBJ2-7|TRBD2|TRBV6-5|-
TGTGCCAGCAGTTTAGGGACTAGCGGGAGGGCATGGGAGCAGTACTTC
CASSLGTSGRAWEQYF
>TRBJ2-1|-|TRBV7-3|-
TGTGTCAGCAGCTCCGGACACAACTCCTACAATGAGCAGTTCTTC
CVSSSGHNSYNEQFF
>TRBJ2-7|-|TRBV28|many
TGTGCCAGCAATCACCAGAGGGACTTCTCCTACGAGCAGTACTTC
CASNHQRDFSYEQYF
>TRBJ2-3|-|TRBV5-1|many
TGCGCCAGCAGCTTGATCGTCACAGATACGCAGTATTTT
CASSLIVTDTQYF
>TRBJ2-5|-|TRBV18|-
TGTGCCAGCTCACCACCGGACACCTACCAAAAGACCCAGTACTTC
CASSPPDTYQKTQYF
>TRBJ2-7|TRBD1|TRBV20-1|-
TGCAGTGCTCACGGGACAGGGTTCTACGAGCAGTACTTC
CSAHGTGFYEQYF
>TRBJ2-5|-|TRBV28|-
TGTGCCACCGGGACGGATCAAGAGACCCAGTACTTC
CATGTDQETQYF
>TRBJ2-7|-|TRBV30|-
TGTGCCGTCCAAGTAGCGTCAGACTACGAGCAGTACTTC
CAVQVASDYEQYF
>TRBJ1-4|-|TRBV11-2|few
TGTGCCACATCCTCCCGGGCGCGGGGTGAAAAACTGTTTTTT
CATSSRARGEKLFF
>TRBJ1-2|TRBD1|TRBV3-1|few
TGTGCCAGCAGCCAAGTAGGGACAGGGGGATATGGCTACACCTTC
CASSQVGTGGYGYTF
>TRBJ1-2|-|TRBV28|many
TGTGCCAGCAGTCCAATCTCATATGGCTACACCTTC
CASSPISYGYTF
>TRBJ2-2|-|TRBV29-1|-
TGCAGCGTGGAAACACAAAACACCGGGGAGCTGTTTTTT
CSVETQNTGELFF
>TRBJ1-1|-|TRBV11-2|many
TGTGCCAGCAGCTACGGGTTGGGCAGGGGCAAGGGAGACACTGAAGCTTTCTTT
CASSYGLGRGKGDTEAFF
>TRBJ1-1|-|TRBV10-1|many
TGCGCCAGCAGTGAGTCCTTGGGGTTCACTGAAGCTTTCTTT
CASSESLGFTEAFF
>TRBJ2-7|TRBD2|TRBV28|few
TGTGCCAGCAGTTTCACTAGCGGGAGAAGTCTCGACGAGCAGTACTTC
CASSFTSGRSLDEQYF
>TRBJ1-1|-|TRBV2|many
TGTGCCAGCAGTGAGGTAACCGGTGGGACTGAAGCTTTCTTT
CASSEVTGGTEAFF
>TRBJ2-1|TRBD2|TRBV3-1|many
TGTGCCAGCAGCCAAGCCGCTAGCGGGACCTACTTCATCGATGAGCAGTTCTTC
CASSQAASGTYFIDEQFF
>TRBJ2-1|TRBD2|TRBV29-1|-
TGCAGCGTTCCCCCACCCGGGAGGGCTGGAAATGAGCAGTTCTTC
CSVPPPGRAGNEQFF
>TRBJ2-3|-|TRBV27|many
TGTGCCAGCAGCCGCGAGAAAACCACAGATACGCAGTATTTT
CASSREKTTDTQYF
>TRBJ1-2|-|TRBV11-2|-
TGTGCCAGCAGCTTAACGGGCGTGACAGACTTTGGCTACACCTTC
CASSLTGVTDFGYTF
>TRBJ2-1|TRBD2|TRBV11-2|many
TGTGCCAGCAGCCCCCCGCCGGCTAGCGGACGAAACAATGAGCAGTTCTTC
CASSPPPASGRNNEQFF
>TRBJ1-6|-|TRBV4-1|few
TGCGCCAGCAGCCAAGTTCCGGGAGGGGATTCACCCCTCCACTTT
CASSQVPGGDSPLHF
>TRBJ2-7|TRBD1|TRBV13|many
TGTGCCAGCAGCTTTTACGTAAAGGGGGCCGACGAGCAGTACTTC
CASSFYVKGADEQYF
>TRBJ1-1|-|TRBV5-6|few
TGTGCCAGCAGCTCGAACTTCAGGCTGAACACTGAAGCTTTCTTT
CASSSNFRLNTEAFF
>TRBJ2-3|TRBD1|TRBV5-1|many
TGCGCCAGCAGCTTGCCAGGGGGCTACACAGATACGCAGTATTTT
CASSLPGGYTDTQYF
>TRBJ2-7|-|TRBV12-5|many
TGTGCTAGTGGTTTCGGCCGTCTCCGCTCCTACGAGCAGTACTTC
CASGFGRLRSYEQYF
>TRBJ2-2|-|TRBV4-1|few
TGCGCCAGCAGCCAAGTTAGAGTTAGGGAGCTGTTTTTT
CASSQVRVRELFF
>TRBJ2-5|TRBD2|TRBV5-1|many
TGCGCCAGCAGCCTAGGACTAGTTGAGACCCAGTACTTC
CASSLGLVETQYF